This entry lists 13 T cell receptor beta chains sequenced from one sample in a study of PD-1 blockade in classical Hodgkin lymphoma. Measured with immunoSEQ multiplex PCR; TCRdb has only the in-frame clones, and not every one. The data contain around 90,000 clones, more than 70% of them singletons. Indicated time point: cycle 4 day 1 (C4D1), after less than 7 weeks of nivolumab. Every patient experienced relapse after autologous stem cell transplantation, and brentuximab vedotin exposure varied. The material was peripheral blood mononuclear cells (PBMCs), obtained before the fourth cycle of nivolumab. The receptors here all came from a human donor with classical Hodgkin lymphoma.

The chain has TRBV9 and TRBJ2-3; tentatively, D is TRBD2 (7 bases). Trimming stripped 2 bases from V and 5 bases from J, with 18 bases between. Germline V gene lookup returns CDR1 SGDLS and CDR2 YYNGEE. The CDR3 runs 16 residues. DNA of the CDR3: TGTGCCAGCAGCGTCGGTGGGGGGGCCGTGAGAGATACGCAGTATTTT. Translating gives CASSVGGGAVRDTQYF.

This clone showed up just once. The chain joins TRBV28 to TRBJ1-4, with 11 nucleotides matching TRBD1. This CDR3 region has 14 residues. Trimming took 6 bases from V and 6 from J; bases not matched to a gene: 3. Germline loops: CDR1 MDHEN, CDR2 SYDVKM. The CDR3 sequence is CASRGDRGYEKLFF. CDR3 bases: TGTGCCAGCAGGGGGGACAGGGGGTATGAAAAACTGTTTTTT.

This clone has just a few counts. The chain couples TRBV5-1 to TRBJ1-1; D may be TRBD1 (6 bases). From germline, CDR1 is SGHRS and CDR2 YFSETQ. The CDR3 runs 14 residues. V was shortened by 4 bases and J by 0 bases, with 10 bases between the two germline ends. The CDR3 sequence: CASSTGTMNTEAFF. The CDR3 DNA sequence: TGCGCCAGCAGCACTGGGACAATGAACACTGAAGCTTTCTTT.

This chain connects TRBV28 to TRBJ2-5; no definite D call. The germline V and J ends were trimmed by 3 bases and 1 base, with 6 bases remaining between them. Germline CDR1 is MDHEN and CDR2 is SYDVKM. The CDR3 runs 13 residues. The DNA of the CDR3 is TGTGCCAGCAGTTTCGCAGGCCAAGAGACCCAGTACTTC. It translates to CASSFAGQETQYF. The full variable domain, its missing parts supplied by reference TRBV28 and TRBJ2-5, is DVKVTQSSRYLVKRTGEKVFLECVQDMDHENMFWYRQDPGLGLRLIYFSYDVKMKEKGDIPEGYSVSREKKERFSLILESASTNQTSMYLCASSFAGQETQYFGPGTRLLVL.

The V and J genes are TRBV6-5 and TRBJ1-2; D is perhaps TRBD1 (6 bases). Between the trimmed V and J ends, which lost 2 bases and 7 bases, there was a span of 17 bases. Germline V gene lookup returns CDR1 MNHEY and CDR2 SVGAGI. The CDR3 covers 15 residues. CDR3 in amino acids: CASSYDRLGFAGYTF. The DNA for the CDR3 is TGTGCCAGCAGTTACGACAGGCTGGGCTTTGCTGGCTACACCTTC.

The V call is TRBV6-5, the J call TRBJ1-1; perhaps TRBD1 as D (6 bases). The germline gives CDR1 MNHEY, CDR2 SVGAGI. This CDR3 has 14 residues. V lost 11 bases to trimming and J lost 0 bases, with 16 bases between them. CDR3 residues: CAAGAGPLNTEAFF. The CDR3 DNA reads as TGTGCCGCGGGGGCAGGTCCCCTGAACACTGAAGCTTTCTTT.

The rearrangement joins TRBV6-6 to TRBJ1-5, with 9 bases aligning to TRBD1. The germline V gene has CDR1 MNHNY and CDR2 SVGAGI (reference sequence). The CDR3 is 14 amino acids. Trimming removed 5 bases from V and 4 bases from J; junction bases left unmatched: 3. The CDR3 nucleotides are TGTGCCAGCAGTGGACAGGGGCGGAATCAGCCCCAGCATTTT. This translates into CASSGQGRNQPQHF.

CDR3 DNA: TGTGCCAGCAGCCCGGGCTCCGGGACAGGGGAAACCGGGGAGCTGTTTTTT. As protein: CASSPGSGTGETGELFF. This chain links TRBV7-3 with TRBJ2-2, with 10 positions matching TRBD1. V trimming: 5 bases; J trimming: 5 bases; junction bases outside the gene matches: 11. The CDR3 is made up of 17 amino acids. Germline lookup yields CDR1 SGHTA and CDR2 FQGTGA.

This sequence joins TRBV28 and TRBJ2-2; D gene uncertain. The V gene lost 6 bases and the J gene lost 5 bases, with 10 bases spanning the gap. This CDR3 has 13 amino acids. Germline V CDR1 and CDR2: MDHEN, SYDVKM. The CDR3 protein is CASSPHLTGELFF. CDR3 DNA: TGTGCCAGCAGCCCCCACCTGACCGGGGAGCTGTTTTTT.

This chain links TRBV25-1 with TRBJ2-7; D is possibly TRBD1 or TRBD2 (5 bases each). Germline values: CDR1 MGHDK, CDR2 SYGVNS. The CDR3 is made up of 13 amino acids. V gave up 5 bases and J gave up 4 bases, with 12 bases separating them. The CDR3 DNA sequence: TGTGCCAGCAGTCCCCGGGGCGGGTACGAGCAGTACTTC. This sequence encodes CASSPRGGYEQYF.

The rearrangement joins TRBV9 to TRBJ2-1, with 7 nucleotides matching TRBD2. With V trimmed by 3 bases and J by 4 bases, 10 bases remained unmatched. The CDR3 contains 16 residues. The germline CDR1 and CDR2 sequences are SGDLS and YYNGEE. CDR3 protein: CASSASLAATYNEQFF. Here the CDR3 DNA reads TGTGCCAGCAGCGCTTCGCTAGCGGCCACTTACAATGAGCAGTTCTTC.

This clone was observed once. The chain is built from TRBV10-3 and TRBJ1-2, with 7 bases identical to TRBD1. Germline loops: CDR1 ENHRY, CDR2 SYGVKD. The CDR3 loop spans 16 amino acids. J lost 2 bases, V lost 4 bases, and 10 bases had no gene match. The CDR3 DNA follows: TGTGCCATCAGTGGGACTTCCGGGACAGTAAACTATGGCTACACCTTC. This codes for CAISGTSGTVNYGYTF.

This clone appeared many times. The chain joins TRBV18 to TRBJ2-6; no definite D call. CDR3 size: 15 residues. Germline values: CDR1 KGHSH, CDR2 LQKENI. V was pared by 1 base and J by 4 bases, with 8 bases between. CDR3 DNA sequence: TGTGCCAGCTCACCACTGGAATCCGGGGCCAACGTCCTGACTTTC. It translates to CASSPLESGANVLTF.